This is a list of T cell receptor beta chains from one sample in a study of cytomegalovirus exposure and HLA in healthy donors. The protocol was immunoSEQ multiplex PCR, while the TCRdb copy is restricted to in-frame clones and leaves out a portion. The table for this sample gives about 160,000 clones. The specimen was PBMCs. These receptors all stem from a woman in her fifties or sixties in good health and CMV-seronegative. Both conserved end residues are part of each CDR3. The D gene is left open where the match is weak.

d_call j_call v_call cdr3_nt cdr3_aa
TRBD1 TRBJ2-5 TRBV9 TGTGCCAGCAGCCACCGGGACAGGGAATTTGAGACCCAGTACTTC CASSHRDREFETQYF
TRBD2 TRBJ2-7 TRBV6-1 TGTGCCAGCAGTGTAGCCGGGACTAGCGGGACCTACGAGCAGTACTTC CASSVAGTSGTYEQYF
. TRBJ1-4 TRBV29-1 TGCAGCGTTGAAGAAGGGGCCGATGAAAAACTGTTTTTT CSVEEGADEKLFF
. TRBJ2-1 TRBV9 TGTGCCAGCAGCGTAGACGGGGGTAGTCATAATGAGCAGTTCTTC CASSVDGGSHNEQFF
. TRBJ2-2 TRBV2 TGTGCCAGCATGGCGGGCAGGGAGCTGTTTTTT CASMAGRELFF
. TRBJ2-7 TRBV19 TGTGCCAGTAGTATTCCTGGCGGCAGCTCCTACGAGCAGTACTTC CASSIPGGSSYEQYF
TRBD1 TRBJ1-1 TRBV6-6 TGTGCGTCGGGGCAGGGGGCTTGGACTGAAGCTTTCTTT CASGQGAWTEAFF
. TRBJ1-5 TRBV4-3 TGCGCCAGCAGCCAAGATTTAAGCAATCAGCCCCAGCATTTT CASSQDLSNQPQHF
. TRBJ2-2 TRBV4-3 TGCGCCAGCAGCCAAGGGTTAGGAGGTTATACAACCGGGGAGCTGTTTTTT CASSQGLGGYTTGELFF
. TRBJ2-7 TRBV18 TGTGCCAGCTCGCCTGACATTTACGAGCAGTACTTC CASSPDIYEQYF
TRBD2 TRBJ2-7 TRBV5-1 TGCGCCAGCAGCCTGGGGGGGGTAGCGCTTTTGTACGAGCAGTACTTC CASSLGGVALLYEQYF
. TRBJ2-7 TRBV27 TGTGCCAGCAGTGGCAGCAAGGAGGGTACCTACGAGCAGTACTTC CASSGSKEGTYEQYF
TRBD1 TRBJ1-2 TRBV29-1 TGCAGCGTTACCACGGACAGGGGGCATGGCTACACCTTC CSVTTDRGHGYTF
TRBD1 TRBJ1-2 TRBV6-5 TGTGCCAGCAGATACTCGGACAGGGGAGGTTATGGCTACACCTTC CASRYSDRGGYGYTF
. TRBJ2-1 TRBV30 TGTGCCTGGAGTGGGGACTCTTACAATGGGCAGTTCTTC CAWSGDSYNGQFF
. TRBJ2-1 TRBV7-9 TGTGCCAGCAGCTTGATACGGGAGTCGGCCGGTTCGGATGAGCAGTTCTTC CASSLIRESAGSDEQFF